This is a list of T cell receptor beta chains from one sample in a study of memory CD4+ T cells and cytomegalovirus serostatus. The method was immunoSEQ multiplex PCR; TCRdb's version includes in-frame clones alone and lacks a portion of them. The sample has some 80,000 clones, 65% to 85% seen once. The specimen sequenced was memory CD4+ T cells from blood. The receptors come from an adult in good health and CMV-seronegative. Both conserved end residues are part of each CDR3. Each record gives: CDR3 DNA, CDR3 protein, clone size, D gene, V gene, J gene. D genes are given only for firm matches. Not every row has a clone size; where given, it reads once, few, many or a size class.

DNA: TGTGCCAGCAGCCGGACAGGGGCAGATACGCAGTATTTT
CDR3: CASSRTGADTQYF
size: few
D: TRBD1
V: TRBV11-2
J: TRBJ2-3

DNA: TGTGCTAGCAGCCAGGACTCTCACAATGAGCAGTTCTTC
CDR3: CASSQDSHNEQFF
size: few
D: .
V: TRBV7-7
J: TRBJ2-1

DNA: TGTGCCAGCAGCGTGGGGGACTCTAACTATGGCTACACCTTC
CDR3: CASSVGDSNYGYTF
size: .
D: .
V: TRBV9
J: TRBJ1-2

DNA: TGCGCCAGCAGCCCCCTCCTCCAGGGGATTGGGGCGAACACTGAAGCTTTCTTT
CDR3: CASSPLLQGIGANTEAFF
size: .
D: .
V: TRBV5-1
J: TRBJ1-1

DNA: TGTGCCAGCTCACCACAGGGTAGCGGGGGAACCTACGAGCAGTACTTC
CDR3: CASSPQGSGGTYEQYF
size: .
D: TRBD2
V: TRBV18
J: TRBJ2-7

DNA: TGCGCCAGCAGCCAAAGAATACAGAGGGAAAACACCATATATTTT
CDR3: CASSQRIQRENTIYF
size: .
D: .
V: TRBV4-1
J: TRBJ1-3

DNA: TGTGCCAGCAGCTTAAACCTAAAACTGTTTTTT
CDR3: CASSLNLKLFF
size: .
D: .
V: TRBV7-2
J: TRBJ1-4

DNA: TGTGCCAGCAGCTTAGTTCAGGGTGGGAATGAGCAGTTCTTC
CDR3: CASSLVQGGNEQFF
size: .
D: .
V: TRBV11-2
J: TRBJ2-1

DNA: TGTGCCTGGAGTGTTGGGCTCGGGAATGGCTACACCTTC
CDR3: CAWSVGLGNGYTF
size: .
D: .
V: TRBV30
J: TRBJ1-2

DNA: TGTGCCACCAGCAGACTTGGAAACACCATATATTTT
CDR3: CATSRLGNTIYF
size: .
D: .
V: TRBV15
J: TRBJ1-3

DNA: TGTGCCAGCAGCCCGGGGACAGTTTCTAGCACAGATACGCAGTATTTT
CDR3: CASSPGTVSSTDTQYF
size: once
D: TRBD1
V: TRBV7-2
J: TRBJ2-3

DNA: TGTGCCAGCAGTCTTGGGGGTCTCGGAAGGACAGATACGCAGTATTTT
CDR3: CASSLGGLGRTDTQYF
size: .
D: .
V: TRBV27
J: TRBJ2-3

DNA: TGTGCCACTCAACGTCCTCCGTCAAGGGGGCGGACGGAAGCTTTCTTT
CDR3: CATQRPPSRGRTEAFF
size: .
D: TRBD1
V: TRBV10-3
J: TRBJ1-1

DNA: TGTGCCAGCAACTCACGTGCAGGGGCTAATGAAAAACTGTTTTTT
CDR3: CASNSRAGANEKLFF
size: once
D: .
V: TRBV11-1
J: TRBJ1-4

DNA: TGTGCCAGCAGCTTAGCCGCAGGGAGTGAAAAACTGTTTTTT
CDR3: CASSLAAGSEKLFF
size: .
D: .
V: TRBV11-2
J: TRBJ1-4

DNA: TGTGCCAGCAGCTTTTCTCCGTTCATCTATGGCTACACCTTC
CDR3: CASSFSPFIYGYTF
size: .
D: .
V: TRBV5-5
J: TRBJ1-2

DNA: TGTGCCAGCAGCGCGGACAGTCCTCCGAACACTGAAGCTTTCTTT
CDR3: CASSADSPPNTEAFF
size: .
D: .
V: TRBV7-3
J: TRBJ1-1

DNA: TGTGCCAGCAGCTTAACAGGGGGAGGAAACACCATATATTTT
CDR3: CASSLTGGGNTIYF
size: few
D: TRBD1
V: TRBV7-9
J: TRBJ1-3

DNA: TGTGCCAGCAGCCCCCACTCTGCAGATACGCAGTATTTT
CDR3: CASSPHSADTQYF
size: once
D: .
V: TRBV7-3
J: TRBJ2-3

DNA: TGTGCCACCTTGGGTGGGGTAACCTCTGGAAACACCATATATTTT
CDR3: CATLGGVTSGNTIYF
size: .
D: .
V: TRBV10-3
J: TRBJ1-3

DNA: TGTGCCAGCAACTCCCAGGGGACACCCAATTCGCCCCAGCATTTT
CDR3: CASNSQGTPNSPQHF
size: .
D: .
V: TRBV9
J: TRBJ1-5

DNA: TGCGCCAGCAGCCAACAGGGGGCTCAGTATAATTCACCCCTCCACTTT
CDR3: CASSQQGAQYNSPLHF
size: .
D: TRBD1
V: TRBV5-1
J: TRBJ1-6